This T cell receptor beta chain was documented in a study of cytomegalovirus exposure and HLA in healthy donors (dated by TCRdb to about 2017). With regard to the full study: An earlier analysis of around 600 of the donors reported approximately 290 Gb of sequence data and some 120 million unique TCR beta sequences from 150 million to 200 million T cells. An early release covering just under 650 HLA-typed donors comprised roughly 300 gigabases of sequencing data and approximately 85 million unique TCR sequences. Of the 398 genotyped donors, about 80% fell in the genetic ancestry cluster associated with self-reported Caucasian donors. The study aimed to test whether signatures of past pathogen exposure could be identified by cataloging public T cell receptors. The study used immunosequencing to profile the T cell repertoires of around 600 subjects and linked those repertoires to cytomegalovirus serostatus. Along with the roughly 670-subject first cohort, a separate validation cohort of over 90 different subjects was used. To predict cytomegalovirus infection status, the study combined high-throughput TCR immunosequencing, statistical association of individual TCRs with disease status, and machine learning. In a later analysis, previously published TCR beta repertoires from 550 to 750 donors were re-analyzed and high-resolution HLA genotyping was added so that TCR occurrence patterns could be studied. The later analysis used no new phenotypic data to find candidate immune exposures, relying instead on TCR beta sequences and their occurrence across donors. An earlier analysis of more than 450 of the donors used high-throughput TCR beta sequencing to judge whether each TCR beta V gene segment behaved as functional or pseudogenic. Donor age, sex, ethnicity and CMV serostatus were collected together with the repertoire data. Genome-wide SNP genotypes for about 65% of the roughly 670 donors were used in a later genetic analysis, which treated that subset as a discovery cohort. All discovery cohort repertoires had been generated on a single sequencing platform. Class I and class II HLA loci were covered by the typing at four-digit resolution. Typing coverage differed by locus: A, B, C, DRB1 and DQB1 were typed in roughly 620-630 donors, DQA1 in about 500, DPA1 in around 610, and DPB1 in about 450. Because of strong linkage in the cohort, roughly five DR-DQ haplotypes were treated as single units for association and clustering. Across some 400 genotyped donors of the cohort, an average of roughly 230,000 unique TCR beta nucleotide sequences per donor were sequenced, and 15% to 20% of those sequences were non-productive. What the work shows at the level of the full study, not this receptor alone: Because HLA typing was unavailable for some donors at each locus, only the typed subset was used in association tests. According to a later analysis, parvovirus B19, influenza, CMV and Epstein-Barr virus appeared linked to several top co-occurrence clusters. A later analysis found that HLA-associated TCR beta chains were more clonally expanded and had lower generation probabilities than equally common non-associated chains. CMV serostatus was the only immune exposure information available for the cohort. Over 15 rarely observed V segments, including chromosome 9 orphons, were excluded from the earlier analysis of some 590 of the donors because counts were too low. A later genetic analysis reported fewer N-insertions in productive TCRs among donors in an Asian-associated ancestry cluster than the approximately 670-donor mean. While some public TCRs were present in many individuals, most TCR sequences turned up only very rarely across donors. Linkage disequilibrium might explain the correlated functional status among segregating V segments, but an unknown experimental factor could not be excluded. A further reported finding was that TCR beta sequences accurately predicted the HLA-A and HLA-B alleles for most subjects in the first cohort. In an earlier analysis of a few hundred of the donors, most TCR beta V segments were observed in productive rearrangements about 87% or about 30% of the time, broadly matching IMGT annotations. Strong co-occurrence of HLA alleles, especially DR and DQ, made assigning TCR associations to individual alleles difficult. Specific HLA alleles were associated with 16,951 TCR beta sequences at a false discovery rate of 0.05 in a later analysis. Roughly uniform sequencing depth across donors was assumed in presence/absence analyses, although this assumption may not hold. According to a later analysis, TCR association rates differed among HLA loci, with DRB1 alleles showing the most associated TCRs and HLA-C alleles showing the fewest. The authors suggested that the approach could potentially be extended to other disease states and immunological phenotypes. A group of highly shared sequence variants was considered likely to be a technical artifact of the sequencing pipeline. The study gave a list of 150 to 200 TCR beta chains associated with cytomegalovirus. The classifier was reported to diagnose cytomegalovirus status with high specificity and sensitivity in both the original cohort and the validation cohort. The 87-base-pair reads could not distinguish some IMGT-functional V segments, including TRBV6-2 and TRBV6-3, so those segments were excluded. In vitro tests confirmed that three of the cytomegalovirus-associated TCR beta chains recognize cytomegalovirus antigens. In a later genetic analysis, a missense DCLRE1C variant was associated with V-gene and J-gene trimming of TCR beta chains, and the association was replicated in an independent cohort. The cohort was sequenced for TCR beta chains only, and without alpha or paired-chain data the features that could be detected were limited. In a later analysis, most CMV-associated TCR beta chains were found to appear HLA-restricted, with HLA associations seemingly driven largely by CMV exposure.

This clone was seen a single time. Its antigen remains unidentified. Per-base quality was not reported, and no clone a single base away is much larger than it. Libraries were prepared through the immunoSEQ multiplex PCR assay. For the multiplex PCR, a mixture combining 60 forward primers for TCR Vbeta segments and 13 reverse primers for TCR Jbeta segments was used. A multiplex PCR assay on genomic DNA amplified the CDR3 region of rearranged TCR beta genes. The amplified TCR beta libraries were sequenced on the Illumina HiSeq System as 87-base-pair reads. Concerning the study's data processing: Across the 500 to 700 repertoires, a later analysis counted about 81 million unique TCR beta chains, roughly 11 million of which were shared by at least two donors. A nearest-neighbor algorithm error-corrected the raw reads and collapsed the reads into unique sequences, merging closely related sequences to remove PCR and sequencing errors. V, D and J gene segments were assigned by aligning CDR3 sequences to IMGT reference sequences. For a sequence to be retained, at least a six-nucleotide match to both a V gene segment and a J gene segment was required. Rearrangements were classified as productive when the CDR3 lacked stop codons and remained in frame with V and J, and all other rearrangements were classified as non-productive. Following IMGT convention, CDR3 was defined as the stretch from the second conserved V-encoded cysteine up to the conserved J-encoded phenylalanine. The earlier analysis of a few hundred of the donors excluded sequences that lacked an unambiguous match to a single V gene segment. An earlier analysis of several hundred of the donors classified V segments as functional when productive rearrangements were above 56.7% and as segregating when the standard deviation between donors was above 5%. A statistical classification framework was built for diagnosing cytomegalovirus status from the catalog of TCR beta chain sequences. A later analysis assigned V and J genes by comparing TCR nucleotide sequences with IMGT/GENE-DB human TR gene sequences. In a later analysis, CDR3 sequences and most-parsimonious VDJ recombination scenarios were assigned using the TCRdist pipeline. In a later analysis, each TCR beta chain was defined by its CDR3 amino acid sequence together with its V-gene family, and reads lacking a unique V-gene family were excluded. A later analysis removed 550 to 650 highly shared, low-generation-probability nucleotide sequences to deal with suspected cross-contamination and a sequencing artifact. In a later analysis, a clonal expansion index was calculated for each public chain from normalized within-repertoire ranks of inferred template counts. Generation probabilities in a later analysis came from a VDJ recombination model fitted to out-of-frame rearrangements, and those results were checked against IGoR. A later analysis scored TCR-TCR, TCR-HLA and TCR-CMV co-occurrence with hypergeometric tests, applying a repertoire-size bias correction to TCR pairs. To estimate false discovery rates, a later analysis permuted the HLA or CMV assignments 20 times. In a later analysis, co-occurring TCRs were grouped using DBSCAN, with TCRdist sequence similarity added in when clustering inside HLA-allele-positive subsets. Repertoires with fewer than 30,000 or more than 120,000 public chains, plus five repertoires with anomalous nucleotide sharing, were excluded from co-occurrence clustering. TCRdb limited this immuneACCESS table to in-frame rearrangements with V and J called. A share of clones is missing; checked studies link under half to unresolved V genes, and the rest is unexplained. For V, J and clone size, that table is used; D and trimming come from the DNA. Recorded for this sample are approximately 100,000 clones; nearly 80% of them occurred a single time. The ten most abundant clones make up approximately 4% of the sample.

Its CDR3 holds 14 amino acids, cysteine through phenylalanine. Of all the DNA, just the CDR3 is kept, 42 bases in frame from base 1. The germline V gene provides CDR1 SGDLS and CDR2 YYNGEE. The junction shows trimming of 0 bases on V and 5 bases on J, and the gene matches do not reach 3 bases of it. The cohort consisted of 666 healthy bone marrow donors. At the time of sampling, all cohort members were nominally healthy, though unrecorded immune exposures were likely present. The donor was CMV seropositive and was included in the group of 250 to 350 seropositive cohort members. Each donor provided a peripheral blood sample, and peripheral blood mononuclear cells were used for TCR beta sequencing. The Qiagen DNeasy Blood Extraction Kit was used to extract genomic DNA from the blood cell samples.

The chain was built from TRBV9 and TRBJ2-7, with TRBD1 identical over 9 junction bases. The receptor was isolated from a woman between 40 and 50 years old in good health and CMV-seropositive. Sequences were obtained from PBMCs. The CDR3 reads as follows: CASSVGDRGDEQYF. The base sequence is TGTGCCAGCAGCGTAGGAGACAGGGGGGACGAGCAGTACTTC.